This TCR beta chain comes out of a study of tumor and adjacent non-tumor tissue in lung cancer. This clonotype was detected many times. The library came from three nested PCR rounds adapted from ARM-PCR protocols. TCRdb redid the calling of the multiplex PCR reads with MiXCR, one entry per CDR3 protein. The sample holds about 200,000 distinct CDR3 sequences; 70% to 75% are singletons and the top ten take roughly 24%. RNA was extracted from bulk tissue without any cell sorting. The ends lost 0 bases at V and 0 bases at J; junction bases unmatched: 5. Germline values: CDR1 DFQATT, CDR2 SNEGSKA (reference sequence). This CDR3 is built from 18 residues.

The specimen sequenced was lung tumor tissue. The rearrangement uses TRBV20-1 and TRBJ2-6, with 10 bases that match TRBD1. The TCR originated in a man between 60 and 70 years old with non-small cell lung cancer. The CDR3 is CSARDPRTGGSGANVLTF. The CDR3 DNA reads as TGCAGTGCTAGAGACCCTAGGACAGGGGGCTCTGGGGCCAACGTCCTGACTTTC.